This entry is about one T cell receptor beta chain. Its antigen is not known. Clones were read by immunoSEQ multiplex PCR, and TCRdb kept only the in-frame ones, dropping some. The table has under 100,000 clones, about 92% seen once. This CDR3 comprises 14 residues. Germline CDR1 SGHTA, CDR2 FQGTGA. V was shortened by 5 bases and J by 3 bases, with 12 bases between the two germline ends. This entry is derived from a study of OX40 agonist ivuxolimab in advanced cancers. Study results and limitations: Expanded peripheral T cell antigen specificity was not determined. The mean number of expanded clones was higher in CD8+ T cells than in CD4+.

Blood sampling was done at baseline, cycle 4 day 1, and cycle 7 day 1. V is TRBV7-3 and J is TRBJ2-3, with D tentatively TRBD1 (5 bases). The clonotype was recovered from an adult with an advanced solid tumor such as melanoma, head and neck, liver or kidney cancer. Sequencing was performed on CD4+ or CD8+ T cells sorted from blood, taken in a trial of the OX40 agonist ivuxolimab. The CDR3 loop reads CASSRDSGTDTQYF. The DNA of the CDR3 is TGTGCCAGCAGCCGAGACTCAGGGACAGATACGCAGTATTTT.